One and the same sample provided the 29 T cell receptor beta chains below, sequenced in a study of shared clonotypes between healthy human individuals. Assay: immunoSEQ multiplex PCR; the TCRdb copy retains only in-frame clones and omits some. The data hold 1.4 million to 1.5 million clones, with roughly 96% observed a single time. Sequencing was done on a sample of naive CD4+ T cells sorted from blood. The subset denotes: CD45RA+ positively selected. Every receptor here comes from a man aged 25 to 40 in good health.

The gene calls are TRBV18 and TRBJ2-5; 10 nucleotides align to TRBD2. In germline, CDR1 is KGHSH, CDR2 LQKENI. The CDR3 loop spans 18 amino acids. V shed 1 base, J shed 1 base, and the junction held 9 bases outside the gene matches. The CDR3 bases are TGTGCCAGCTCACCACTAATCGCTAGCGGGAGTTTCCAAGAGACCCAGTACTTC. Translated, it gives CASSPLIASGSFQETQYF. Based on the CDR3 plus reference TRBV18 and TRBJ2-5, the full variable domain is NAGVMQNPRHLVRRRGQEARLRCSPMKGHSHVYWYRQLPEEGLKFMVYLQKENIIDESGMPKERFSAEFPKEGPSILRIQQVVRGDSAAYFCASSPLIASGSFQETQYFGPGTRLLVL.

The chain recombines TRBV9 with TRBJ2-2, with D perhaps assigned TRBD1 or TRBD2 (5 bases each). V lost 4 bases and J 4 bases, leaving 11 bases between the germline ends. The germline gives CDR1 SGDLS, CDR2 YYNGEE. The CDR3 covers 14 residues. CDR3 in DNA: TGTGCCAGCAGCTTGGGACCCAGCACCGGGGAGCTGTTTTTT. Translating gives CASSLGPSTGELFF.

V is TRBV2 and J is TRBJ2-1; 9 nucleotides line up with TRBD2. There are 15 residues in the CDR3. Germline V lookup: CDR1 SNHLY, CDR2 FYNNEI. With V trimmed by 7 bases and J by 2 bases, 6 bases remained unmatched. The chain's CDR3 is CASKVLAGAYNEQFF. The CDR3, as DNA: TGTGCCAGCAAGGTCTTAGCGGGAGCCTACAATGAGCAGTTCTTC.

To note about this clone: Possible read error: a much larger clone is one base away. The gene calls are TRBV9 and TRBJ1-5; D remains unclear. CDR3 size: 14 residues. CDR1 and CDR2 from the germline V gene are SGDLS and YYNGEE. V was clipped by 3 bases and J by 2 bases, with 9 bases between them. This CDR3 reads CASSAEGGNQPQHF. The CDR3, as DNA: TGTGCCAGCAGCGCCGAGGGTGGCAATCAGCCCCAGCATTTT. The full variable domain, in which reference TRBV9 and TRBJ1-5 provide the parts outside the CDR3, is DSGVTQTPKHLITATGQRVTLRCSPRSGDLSVYWYQQSLDQGLQFLIQYYNGEERAKGNILERFSAQQFPDLHSELNLSSLELGDSALYFCASSAEGGNQPQHFGDGTRLSIL.

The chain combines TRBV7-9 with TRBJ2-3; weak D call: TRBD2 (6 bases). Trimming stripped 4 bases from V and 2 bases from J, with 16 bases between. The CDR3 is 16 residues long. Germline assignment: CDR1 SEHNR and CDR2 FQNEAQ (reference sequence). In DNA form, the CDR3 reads TGTGCCAGCAGCTCAAGGAGCTGGGGGGTCACAGATACGCAGTATTTT. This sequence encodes CASSSRSWGVTDTQYF.

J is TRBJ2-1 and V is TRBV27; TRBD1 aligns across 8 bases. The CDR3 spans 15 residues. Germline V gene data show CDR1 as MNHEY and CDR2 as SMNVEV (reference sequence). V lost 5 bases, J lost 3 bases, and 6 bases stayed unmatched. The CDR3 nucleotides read TGTGCCAGCAGTACCATCGACAGGGGCTACAATGAGCAGTTCTTC. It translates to CASSTIDRGYNEQFF.

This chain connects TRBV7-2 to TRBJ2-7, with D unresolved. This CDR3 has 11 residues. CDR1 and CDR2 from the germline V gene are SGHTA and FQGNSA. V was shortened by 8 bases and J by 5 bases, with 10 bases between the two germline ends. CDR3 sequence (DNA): TGTGCCAGCGGTCTGTCTGACGAGCAGTACTTC. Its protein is CASGLSDEQYF.

Here the CDR3 reads CASSEGGRPNQPQHF. The CDR3, as DNA: TGCGCCAGCAGTGAGGGGGGGCGGCCCAATCAGCCCCAGCATTTT. This chain connects TRBV10-2 to TRBJ1-5, with a possible D match to TRBD1 (6 bases). Trimming cost V 2 bases and J 3 bases, with 11 bases left between them. CDR1 is WSHSY and CDR2 is SAAADI in the germline V gene. The CDR3 has 15 residues.

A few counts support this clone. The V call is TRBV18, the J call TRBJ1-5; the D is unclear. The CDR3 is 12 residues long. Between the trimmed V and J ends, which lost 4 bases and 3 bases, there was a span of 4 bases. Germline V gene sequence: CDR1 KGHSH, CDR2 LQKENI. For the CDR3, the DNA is TGTGCCAGCTCACGGAACAATCAGCCCCAGCATTTT. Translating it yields CASSRNNQPQHF.

The chain's CDR3 is CASSPPGPPHNEQFF. The CDR3 nucleotides are TGTGCCAGCAGTCCCCCGGGACCACCACACAATGAGCAGTTCTTC. The J gene is TRBJ2-1, the V gene TRBV28, with D perhaps assigned TRBD1 or TRBD2 (5 bases each). The germline CDR1 and CDR2 sequences are MDHEN and SYDVKM. There are 15 residues in the CDR3. V was shortened by 5 bases and J by 5 bases, with 16 bases between the two germline ends.

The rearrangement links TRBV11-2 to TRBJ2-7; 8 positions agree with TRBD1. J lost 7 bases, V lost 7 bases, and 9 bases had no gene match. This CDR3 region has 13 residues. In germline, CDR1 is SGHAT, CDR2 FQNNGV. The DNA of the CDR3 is TGTGCCAGCACCCCTCAGGGGGCGGGAGAGCAGTACTTC. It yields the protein CASTPQGAGEQYF.

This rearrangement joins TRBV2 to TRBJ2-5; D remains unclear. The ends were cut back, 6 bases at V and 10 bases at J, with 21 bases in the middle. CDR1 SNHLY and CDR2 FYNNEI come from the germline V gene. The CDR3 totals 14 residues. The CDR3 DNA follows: TGTGCCAGCAGGGAGTCCTTGGACCCGAGGCGCCAGTACTTC. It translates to CASRESLDPRRQYF.

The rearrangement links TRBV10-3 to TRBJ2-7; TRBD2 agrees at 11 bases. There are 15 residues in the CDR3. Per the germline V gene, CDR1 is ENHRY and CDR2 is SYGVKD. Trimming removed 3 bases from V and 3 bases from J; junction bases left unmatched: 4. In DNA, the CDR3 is TGTGCCATCAGTGACGGGACTAGCGGCCTCTACGAGCAGTACTTC. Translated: CAISDGTSGLYEQYF.

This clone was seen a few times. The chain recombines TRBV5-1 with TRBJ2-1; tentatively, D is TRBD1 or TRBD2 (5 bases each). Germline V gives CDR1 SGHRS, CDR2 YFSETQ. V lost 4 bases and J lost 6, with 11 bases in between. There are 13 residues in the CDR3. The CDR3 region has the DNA TGCGCCAGCAGCCCCGGGGCGTCCAATGAGCAGTTCTTC. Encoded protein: CASSPGASNEQFF.

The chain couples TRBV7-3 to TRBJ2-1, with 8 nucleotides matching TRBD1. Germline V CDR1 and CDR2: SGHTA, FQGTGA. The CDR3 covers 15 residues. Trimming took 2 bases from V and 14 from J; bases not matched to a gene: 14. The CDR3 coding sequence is TGTGCCAGCAGCTTAGATCTCGGACAGGGCCGGACGAAGTTCTTC. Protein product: CASSLDLGQGRTKFF. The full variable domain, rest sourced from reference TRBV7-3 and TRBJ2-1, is GAGVSQTPSNKVTEKGKYVELRCDPISGHTALYWYRQSLGQGPEFLIYFQGTGAADDSGLPNDRFFAVRPEGSVSTLKIQRTERGDSAVYLCASSLDLGQGRTKFFGPGTRLTVL.

Written as DNA, the CDR3 is TGTGCCAGCAGTCTCAGGGGGCGGCAGCCCCAGCATTTT. This encodes CASSLRGRQPQHF. V gene TRBV28 combines with J gene TRBJ1-5, with 8 bases matching TRBD1. The CDR3 contains 13 residues. Trimming cost V 5 bases and J 7 bases; bases outside gene matches: 4. Germline CDR1 and CDR2: MDHEN and SYDVKM.

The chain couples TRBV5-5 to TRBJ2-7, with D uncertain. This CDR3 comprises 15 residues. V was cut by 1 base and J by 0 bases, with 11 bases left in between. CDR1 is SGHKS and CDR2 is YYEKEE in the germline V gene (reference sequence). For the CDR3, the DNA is TGTGCCAGCAGCTTGTACGGCCGACTCTCCTACGAGCAGTACTTC. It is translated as CASSLYGRLSYEQYF.

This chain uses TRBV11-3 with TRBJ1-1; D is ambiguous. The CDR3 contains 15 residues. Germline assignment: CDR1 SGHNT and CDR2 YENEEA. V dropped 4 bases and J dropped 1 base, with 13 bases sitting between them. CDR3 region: CASSSTYGANTEAFF. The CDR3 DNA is TGTGCCAGCAGCTCTACCTACGGCGCGAACACTGAAGCTTTCTTT.

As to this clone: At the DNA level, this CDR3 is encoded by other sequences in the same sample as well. The CDR3 sequence: CASSLEGGRNTGELFF. The CDR3 DNA is TGCGCCAGCAGCTTGGAGGGAGGGAGGAACACCGGGGAGCTGTTTTTT. The chain carries TRBV5-1 and TRBJ2-2; 7 bases match TRBD2. The CDR3 is 16 residues long. The junction had 3 bases not matched to a gene; V was cut back by 0 bases and J by 1 base. CDR1 and CDR2 from the germline V gene are SGHRS and YFSETQ.

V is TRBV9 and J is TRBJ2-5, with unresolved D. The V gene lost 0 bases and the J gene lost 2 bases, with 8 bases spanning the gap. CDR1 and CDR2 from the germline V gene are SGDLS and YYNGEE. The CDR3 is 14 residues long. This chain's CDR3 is CASSVVGEQETQYF. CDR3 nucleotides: TGTGCCAGCAGCGTAGTAGGAGAGCAAGAGACCCAGTACTTC.

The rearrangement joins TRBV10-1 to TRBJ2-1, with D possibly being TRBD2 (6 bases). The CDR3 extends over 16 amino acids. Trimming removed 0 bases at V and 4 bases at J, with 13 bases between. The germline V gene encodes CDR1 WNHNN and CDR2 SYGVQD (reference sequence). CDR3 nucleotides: TGCGCCAGCAGTGAGTCAGTGGGACTGGATTACAATGAGCAGTTCTTC. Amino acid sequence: CASSESVGLDYNEQFF.

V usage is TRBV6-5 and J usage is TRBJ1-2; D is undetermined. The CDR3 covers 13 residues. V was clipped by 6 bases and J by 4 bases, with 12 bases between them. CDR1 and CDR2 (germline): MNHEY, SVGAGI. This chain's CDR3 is CASRMKVPYGYTF. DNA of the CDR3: TGTGCCAGCAGAATGAAGGTTCCCTATGGCTACACCTTC.

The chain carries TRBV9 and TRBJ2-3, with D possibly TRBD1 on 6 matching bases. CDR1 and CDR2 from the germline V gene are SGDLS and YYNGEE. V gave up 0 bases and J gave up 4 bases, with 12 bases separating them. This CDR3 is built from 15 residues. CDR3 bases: TGTGCCAGCAGCGTAGTGTCAGGGGATGCAGATACGCAGTATTTT. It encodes CASSVVSGDADTQYF.

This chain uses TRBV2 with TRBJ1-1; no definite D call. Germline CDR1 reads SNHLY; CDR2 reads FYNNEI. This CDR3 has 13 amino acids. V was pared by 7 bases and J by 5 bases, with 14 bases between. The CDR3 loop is CASIYLPGTEAFF. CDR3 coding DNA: TGTGCCAGCATTTATTTGCCGGGGACTGAAGCTTTCTTT.

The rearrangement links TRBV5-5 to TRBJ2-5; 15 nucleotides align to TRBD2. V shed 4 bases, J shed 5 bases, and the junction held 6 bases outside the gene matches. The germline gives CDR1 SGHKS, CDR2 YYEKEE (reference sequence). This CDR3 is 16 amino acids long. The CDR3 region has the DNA TGTGCCAGCAGCCGGACTAGCGGGAGGGCGGGGGAGACCCAGTACTTC. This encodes CASSRTSGRAGETQYF.

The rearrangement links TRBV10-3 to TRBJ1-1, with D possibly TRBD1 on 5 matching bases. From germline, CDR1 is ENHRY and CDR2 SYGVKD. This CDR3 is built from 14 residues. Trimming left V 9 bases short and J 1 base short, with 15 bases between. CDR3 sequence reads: CAMSGGGPNTEAFF. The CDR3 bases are TGTGCCATGTCCGGTGGGGGTCCGAACACTGAAGCTTTCTTT.

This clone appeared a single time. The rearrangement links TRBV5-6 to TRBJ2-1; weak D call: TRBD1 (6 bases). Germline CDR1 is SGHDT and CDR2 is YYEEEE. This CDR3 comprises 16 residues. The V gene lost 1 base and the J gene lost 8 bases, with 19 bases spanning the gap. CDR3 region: CASSLFRGKPLDEQFF. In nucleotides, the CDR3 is TGTGCCAGCAGCTTGTTCAGGGGCAAACCTCTCGATGAGCAGTTCTTC.

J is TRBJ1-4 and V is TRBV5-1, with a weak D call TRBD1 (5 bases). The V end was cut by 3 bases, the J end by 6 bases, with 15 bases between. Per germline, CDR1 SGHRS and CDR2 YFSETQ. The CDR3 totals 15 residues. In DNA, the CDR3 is TGCGCCAGCAGCTCCGGCGGGACCGCGGATGAAAAACTGTTTTTT. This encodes CASSSGGTADEKLFF.

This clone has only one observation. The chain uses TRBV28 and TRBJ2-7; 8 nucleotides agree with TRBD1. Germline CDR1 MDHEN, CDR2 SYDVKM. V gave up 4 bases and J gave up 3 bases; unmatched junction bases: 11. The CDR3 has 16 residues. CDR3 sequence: CASSSPGTGEFYEQYF. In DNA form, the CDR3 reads TGTGCCAGCAGTTCCCCTGGGACAGGAGAATTCTACGAGCAGTACTTC. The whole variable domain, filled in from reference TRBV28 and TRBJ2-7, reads DVKVTQSSRYLVKRTGEKVFLECVQDMDHENMFWYRQDPGLGLRLIYFSYDVKMKEKGDIPEGYSVSREKKERFSLILESASTNQTSMYLCASSSPGTGEFYEQYFGPGTRLTVT.